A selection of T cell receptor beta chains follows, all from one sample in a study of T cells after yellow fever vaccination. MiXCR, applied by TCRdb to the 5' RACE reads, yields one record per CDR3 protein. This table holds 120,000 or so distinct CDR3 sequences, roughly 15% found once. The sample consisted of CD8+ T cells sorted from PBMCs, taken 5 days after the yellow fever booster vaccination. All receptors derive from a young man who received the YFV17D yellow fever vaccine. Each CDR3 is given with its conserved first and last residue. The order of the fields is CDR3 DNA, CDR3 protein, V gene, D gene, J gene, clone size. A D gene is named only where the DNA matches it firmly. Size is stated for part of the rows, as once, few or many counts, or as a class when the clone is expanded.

DNA: TGTGCCAGCAATGGGGGGGGAACCGGGGAGCTGTTTTTT
CDR3: CASNGGGTGELFF
V: TRBV4-2
D: TRBD2
J: TRBJ2-2
size: many

DNA: TGCGCCAGCAGCCAAGGGATGGTACTAGCGGATGGGACAGATACGCAGTATTTT
CDR3: CASSQGMVLADGTDTQYF
V: TRBV4-3
D: TRBD2
J: TRBJ2-3
size: few

DNA: TGTGCCAGTAGTATTCAGGGGCGGTACGAGCAGTACTTC
CDR3: CASSIQGRYEQYF
V: TRBV19
D: -
J: TRBJ2-7
size: -

DNA: TGTGCCAGCAGAGAAGCAGAAGAGACCCAGTACTTC
CDR3: CASREAEETQYF
V: TRBV6-1
D: -
J: TRBJ2-5
size: -

DNA: TGTGCCAGCAGCAATGACCTAAGCAGTCAAAAACTGTTTTTT
CDR3: CASSNDLSSQKLFF
V: TRBV6-1
D: -
J: TRBJ1-4
size: few

DNA: TGTGCCTGCTCGGGCCCAGAGGAGCAGTACTTC
CDR3: CACSGPEEQYF
V: TRBV30
D: -
J: TRBJ2-7
size: few

DNA: TGCGCCAGCTCCGTAGGTGGAGCTTCACCCCTCCACTTT
CDR3: CASSVGGASPLHF
V: TRBV4-3
D: -
J: TRBJ1-6
size: few

DNA: TGTGCCAGCAGACACCCCGGGACAGAGCAGTTCTTC
CDR3: CASRHPGTEQFF
V: TRBV12-3/TRBV12-4
D: -
J: TRBJ2-1
size: few

DNA: TGTGCCATCAGCAGCCTAGGCTACGAGCAGTACTTC
CDR3: CAISSLGYEQYF
V: TRBV10-3
D: -
J: TRBJ2-7
size: few

DNA: TGTGCCAGCAGCGTAGGACCCCCTGGGGGTGCAGCAGATACGCAGTATTTT
CDR3: CASSVGPPGGAADTQYF
V: TRBV9
D: -
J: TRBJ2-3
size: -

DNA: TGTGCCAGCAGCTTGGGGAGGAGCGGGGATGAGCGGGCCCAGTACTTC
CDR3: CASSLGRSGDERAQYF
V: TRBV5-4
D: TRBD2
J: TRBJ2-5
size: -

DNA: TGTGCCAGTAGTATCTCCGGGTACAATGAGCAGTTCTTC
CDR3: CASSISGYNEQFF
V: TRBV19
D: -
J: TRBJ2-1
size: -

DNA: TGTGCCAGCAGTCCCGTTAGCGGGGGGACGAACACCGGGGAGCTGTTTTTT
CDR3: CASSPVSGGTNTGELFF
V: TRBV2
D: TRBD2
J: TRBJ2-2
size: few

DNA: TGCGCCAGCAGCCGCGGACAGGAAAACGAGCAGTACTTC
CDR3: CASSRGQENEQYF
V: TRBV4-3
D: TRBD1
J: TRBJ2-7
size: -

DNA: TGTGCCAGCAGCTCATCCCAGACCTATGGCTACACCTTC
CDR3: CASSSSQTYGYTF
V: TRBV7-9
D: -
J: TRBJ1-2
size: few

DNA: TGCGCCAGCAGCTTCGGGACAGGAAAACGGTTGCTATTCTTT
CDR3: CASSFGTGKRLLFF
V: TRBV5-1
D: TRBD1
J: TRBJ1-1
size: -

DNA: TGTGCCAGCAGCCCCGGGTTGGGGGCCTACGAGCAGTACTTC
CDR3: CASSPGLGAYEQYF
V: TRBV12-3/TRBV12-4
D: -
J: TRBJ2-7
size: -

DNA: TGTGCCAGCAGCTTAGCCAGTGGACAGGGGTTCTCTAATGAAAAACTGTTTTTT
CDR3: CASSLASGQGFSNEKLFF
V: TRBV7-9
D: TRBD1
J: TRBJ1-4
size: few

DNA: TGCAGTGCTAGAGCCCCTCTCCGCGGGGGGGCTCTAGAGCAGTTCTTC
CDR3: CSARAPLRGGALEQFF
V: TRBV20-1
D: TRBD2
J: TRBJ2-1
size: few

DNA: TGTGCCAGCAGCCACCCACCGACCCAGTACTTC
CDR3: CASSHPPTQYF
V: TRBV7-4
D: -
J: TRBJ2-5
size: few

DNA: TGTGCCAGCAGCCAAGATAGGACAGGGGGCTATGGCTACACCTTC
CDR3: CASSQDRTGGYGYTF
V: TRBV4-2
D: TRBD1
J: TRBJ1-2
size: -

DNA: TGTGCCAGCAGTTTTGCTACGTCTGGGTCCCGCGGTGAGCAGTTCTTC
CDR3: CASSFATSGSRGEQFF
V: TRBV6-6
D: -
J: TRBJ2-1
size: -